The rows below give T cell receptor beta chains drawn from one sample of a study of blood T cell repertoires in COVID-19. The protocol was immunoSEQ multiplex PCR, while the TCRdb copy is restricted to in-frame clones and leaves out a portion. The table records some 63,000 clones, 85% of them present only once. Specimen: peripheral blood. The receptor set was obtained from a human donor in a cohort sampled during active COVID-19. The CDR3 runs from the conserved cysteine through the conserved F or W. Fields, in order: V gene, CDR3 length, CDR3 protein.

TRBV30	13	CAWGLAVTDTQYF
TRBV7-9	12	CASSFGDQPQHF
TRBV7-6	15	CASSPQGAGNSPLHF
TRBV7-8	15	CASSLATVGADTQYF
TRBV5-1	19	CASSANRAGRAGGTGELFF
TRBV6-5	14	CASSYSYRQETQYF
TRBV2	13	CASKRGQNYEQYF
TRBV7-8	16	CASSPNPGQGIYEQYF
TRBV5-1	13	CASGPGGTDTQYF
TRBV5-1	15	CASSSGQGLADTQYF
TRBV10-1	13	CASSGQGPNIQYF
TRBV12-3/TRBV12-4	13	CASSLTAGAPFLF
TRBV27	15	CASSEIRGSYNEQFF
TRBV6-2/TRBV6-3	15	CASSYGGVAKNIQYF
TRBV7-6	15	CASSAGTGEAGGYTF
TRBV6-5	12	CASTRGGYGYTF
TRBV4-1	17	CASSQDSGYAVSYEQYF
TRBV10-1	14	CASSEDSSSYEQYF
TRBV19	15	CASSPRTGPGNTIYF
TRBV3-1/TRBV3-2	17	CASRPLLAGANYNEQFF
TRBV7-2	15	CASSLVAGGRETQYF
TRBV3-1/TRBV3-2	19	CASSLQGALGRALNSPLHF
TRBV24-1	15	CATSDSRDSRRTQYF
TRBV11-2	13	CASSLDRNQPQHF
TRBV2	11	CASSARDTQYF
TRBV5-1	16	CASSLEGRGSTDTQYF
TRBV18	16	CASSLRRDSSGNTIYF
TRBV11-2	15	CASSLSQGINEKLFF
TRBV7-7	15	CASSQTGTGGETQYF
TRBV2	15	CASSEGSGGEETQYF